This note documents a single TCR beta chain sequence. The entry originates in a study of blood T cell repertoires in COVID-19. The method was immunoSEQ multiplex PCR; TCRdb's version includes in-frame clones alone and lacks a portion of them. The table records about 59,000 clones, 75% to 85% of them present only once. The CDR3 has 14 amino acids. Germline CDR1 and CDR2: KGHSY and FQNENV. J gave up 7 bases and V 4 bases, and 9 bases lay outside the gene matches. V is TRBV16 and J is TRBJ1-2, with 7 bases that match TRBD1. Sequencing input: peripheral blood. The source is a man aged 55 to 70 with COVID-19, enrolled during active disease. CDR3 loop: CASSRTGTVGGYTF. Here the CDR3 DNA reads TGTGCCAGCAGCCGAACCGGGACAGTAGGTGGCTACACCTTC. The variable domain in full, with the rest retrieved from reference TRBV16 and TRBJ1-2, is GEEVAQTPKHLVRGEGQKAKLYCAPIKGHSYVFWYQQVLKNEFKFLISFQNENVFDETGMPKERFSAKCLPNSPCSLEIQATKLEDSAVYFCASSRTGTVGGYTFGSGTRLTVV.